This T cell receptor beta chain was retrieved from a study of neurological immune-mediated disorders. The making of cDNA relied on 5'RACE with 10-nucleotide random UMIs. Each CDR3 protein is one row after TCRdb ran MiXCR on the 5' RACE reads. Found here are 28,000 or so distinct CDR3 sequences, roughly an eighth of them singletons; the top ten hold approximately 7.8%. This clonotype occurred a few times. CDR1 and CDR2 (germline): DFQATT, SNEGSKA (reference sequence). This CDR3 contains 13 residues. The J segment lost 5 bases and the V segment lost 6 bases, leaving 9 bases of the junction unmatched. Healthy controls consisted of blood bank volunteers in Maryland, USA.

V is TRBV20-1 and J is TRBJ2-5; 7 positions match TRBD1. This clonotype was sampled from a man in his 60s in good health. Sequencing was performed on PBMCs. CDR3 loop: CSARKGGEETQYF. For the CDR3, the DNA is TGCAGTGCAAGGAAAGGGGGCGAGGAGACCCAGTACTTC.